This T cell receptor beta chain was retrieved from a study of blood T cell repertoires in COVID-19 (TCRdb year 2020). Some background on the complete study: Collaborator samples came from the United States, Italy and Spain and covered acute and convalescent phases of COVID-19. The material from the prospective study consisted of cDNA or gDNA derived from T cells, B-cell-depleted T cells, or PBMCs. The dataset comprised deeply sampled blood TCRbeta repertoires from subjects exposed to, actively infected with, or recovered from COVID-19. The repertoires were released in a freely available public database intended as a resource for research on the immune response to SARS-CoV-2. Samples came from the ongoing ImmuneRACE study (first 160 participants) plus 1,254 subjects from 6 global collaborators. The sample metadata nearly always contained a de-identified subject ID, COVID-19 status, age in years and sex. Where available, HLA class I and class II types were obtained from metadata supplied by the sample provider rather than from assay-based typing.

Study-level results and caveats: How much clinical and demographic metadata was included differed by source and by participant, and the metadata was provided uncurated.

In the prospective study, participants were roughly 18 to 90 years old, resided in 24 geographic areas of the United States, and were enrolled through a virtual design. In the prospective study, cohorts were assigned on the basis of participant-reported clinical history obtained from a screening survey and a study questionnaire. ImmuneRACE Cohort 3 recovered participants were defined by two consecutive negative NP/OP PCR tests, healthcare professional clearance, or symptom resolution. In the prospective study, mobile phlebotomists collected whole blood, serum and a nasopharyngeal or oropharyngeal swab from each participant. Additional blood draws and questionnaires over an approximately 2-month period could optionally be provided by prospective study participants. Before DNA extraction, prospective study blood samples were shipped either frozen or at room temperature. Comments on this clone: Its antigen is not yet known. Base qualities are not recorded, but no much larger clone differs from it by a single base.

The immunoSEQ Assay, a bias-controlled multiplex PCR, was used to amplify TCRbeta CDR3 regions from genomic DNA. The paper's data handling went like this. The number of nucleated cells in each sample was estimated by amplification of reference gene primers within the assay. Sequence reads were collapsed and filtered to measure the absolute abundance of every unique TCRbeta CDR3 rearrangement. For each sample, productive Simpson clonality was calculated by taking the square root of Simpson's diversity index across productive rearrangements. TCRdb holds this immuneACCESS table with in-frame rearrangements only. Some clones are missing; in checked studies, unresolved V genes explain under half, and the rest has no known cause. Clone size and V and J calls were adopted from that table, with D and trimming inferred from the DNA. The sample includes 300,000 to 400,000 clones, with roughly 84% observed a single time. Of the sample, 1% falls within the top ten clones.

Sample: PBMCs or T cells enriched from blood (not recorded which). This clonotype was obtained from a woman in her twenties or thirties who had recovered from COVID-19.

The sequenced DNA is TGTGCCAGCAGCTTATACGAACAGGGAAACACCATATATTTT. Protein translation: CASSLYEQGNTIYF. This chain is built from TRBV7-2 and TRBJ1-3; the D gene identity is not certain. The germline V gene sets CDR1 to SGHTA and CDR2 to FQGNSA. There are 14 amino acids in the CDR3, from cysteine to phenylalanine inclusive. Of the read, only the CDR3 DNA is kept; its 42 bases are in frame from base 1. Trimming removed 2 bases from V and 4 bases from J, leaving 9 bases between the germline ends.